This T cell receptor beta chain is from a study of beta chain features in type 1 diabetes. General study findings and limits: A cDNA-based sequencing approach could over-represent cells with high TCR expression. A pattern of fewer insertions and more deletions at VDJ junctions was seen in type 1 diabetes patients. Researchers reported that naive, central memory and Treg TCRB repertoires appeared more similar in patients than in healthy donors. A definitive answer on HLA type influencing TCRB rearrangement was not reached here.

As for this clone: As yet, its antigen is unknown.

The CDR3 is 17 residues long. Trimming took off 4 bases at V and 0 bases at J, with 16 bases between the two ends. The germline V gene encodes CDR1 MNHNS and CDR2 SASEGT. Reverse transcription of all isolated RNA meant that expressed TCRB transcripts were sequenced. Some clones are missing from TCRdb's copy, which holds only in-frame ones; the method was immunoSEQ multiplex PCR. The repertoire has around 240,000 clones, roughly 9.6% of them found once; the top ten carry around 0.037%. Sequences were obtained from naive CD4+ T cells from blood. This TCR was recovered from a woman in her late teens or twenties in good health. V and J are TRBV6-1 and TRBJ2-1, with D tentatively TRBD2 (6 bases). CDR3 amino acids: CASSGFAGGSSYNEQFF. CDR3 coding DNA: TGTGCCAGCAGTGGTTTTGCTGGGGGGAGCTCCTACAATGAGCAGTTCTTC.